Described below is a single TCR beta chain sequence and its context. Its antigen target is currently unknown. Nothing much larger sits one base from this clone, and base qualities are not available. TCRbeta CDR3 regions were amplified from genomic DNA by means of the immunoSEQ Assay, a bias-controlled multiplex PCR. In the original analysis: The number of nucleated cells in each sample was estimated by amplification of reference gene primers within the assay. Sequence reads were collapsed and filtered to measure the absolute abundance of every unique TCRbeta CDR3 rearrangement. For each sample, productive Simpson clonality was calculated as the square root of Simpson's diversity index over productive rearrangements. TCRdb provides this immuneACCESS table in a form limited to in-frame rearrangements. Some clones are lacking; in checked studies, under half of them reflect an unresolved V gene, and why the rest are absent is not known. V, J and clone size reflect that table, while D and trimming were determined from the DNA. The sample data list more than 250,000 clones, and about 87% of these were observed just once. The top ten clones comprise approximately 1.6% of the sample.

This specimen belongs to a study of blood T cell repertoires in COVID-19 (TCRdb year 2020). Background for the entire study: Collaborator samples came from the United States, Italy and Spain and covered acute and convalescent phases of COVID-19. The material from the prospective study consisted of cDNA or gDNA derived from T cells, B-cell-depleted T cells, or PBMCs. Subjects who had been exposed to COVID-19, were actively infected with it, or had recovered from it provided the deeply sampled blood TCRbeta repertoires that made up the dataset. The repertoires were released in a freely available public database meant as a resource for research on the immune response to SARS-CoV-2. Samples were obtained from the ongoing ImmuneRACE study (first 160 participants) and from 1,200 or so subjects provided by 6 global collaborators. Sample metadata almost always included a de-identified subject ID, COVID-19 status, age in years and sex. Where available, HLA class I and class II types were taken from metadata supplied by the sample provider and were not determined by assay-based typing.

The full study reports these points: Clinical and demographic metadata were provided uncurated, with the amount varying by source and participant.

One collaborating source in Seattle enrolled patients while the patients were actively infected and followed the patients over time throughout the course of disease. Collaborating institutions collected whole blood in K2EDTA tubes following their own protocols. For TCRbeta analysis, collaborators shipped samples as frozen whole blood, isolated PBMCs, or DNA extracted from either of those sample types. Sequencing input: peripheral blood. This TCR came from a woman aged 25 to 39 with COVID-19, enrolled during active disease.

The CDR3 has the sequence CASSVTGLSGNTIYF. The sequence in DNA is TGTGCCAGCAGTGTGACAGGGCTCTCTGGAAACACCATATATTTT. This sequence uses TRBV6-2 or TRBV6-3 and TRBJ1-3; TRBD1 agrees with 7 junctional bases. Relative to germline, V is missing 5 bases and J is missing 0 bases, with 4 bases of the junction outside any gene match. Sequences MNHEY (CDR1) and SVGEGT (CDR2) are obtained from the germline V gene. From cysteine to phenylalanine, the CDR3 is 15 amino acids long. Only the CDR3 portion is preserved as DNA: 45 bases, with reading frame beginning at the first base.